A selection of T cell receptor beta chains follows, all from one sample in a study of CXCR3-negative and CXCR3-positive naive CD8 T cells. TCRdb reprocessed the 5' RACE reads and reports one entry per CDR3 protein, with no DNA. This sample lists under 45,000 distinct CDR3 sequences; its ten largest clones have about 15%. The sample consisted of memory CD8+ T cells from blood. The receptor set was obtained from a human donor in good health. Some clones in this sample may be carry-over from other donors' samples. The CDR3 runs from the conserved cysteine through the conserved F or W. Clone size is shown for a subset of rows, as once, few, many or a class of expanded clone.

V gene	clone size	J gene	CDR3 protein
TRBV7-6	.	TRBJ2-1	CASSVTSGASLDYEQFF
TRBV7-9	.	TRBJ2-7	CASSPTSALYEQYF
TRBV6-4	.	TRBJ2-3	CASSEGGSGTDTQYF
TRBV20-1	.	TRBJ2-7	CSARELAGGSYEQYF
TRBV20-1	.	TRBJ2-1	CSARLAGGYNEQFF
TRBV20-1	.	TRBJ2-1	CSARGRDSQEEQFF
TRBV7-6	.	TRBJ2-5	CASSLGTGGFGETQYF
TRBV29-1	.	TRBJ1-2	CSVVQGGAGGYTF
TRBV11-2	.	TRBJ2-7	CASSPVNAYEQYF
TRBV11-2	.	TRBJ2-1	CASSDRPSTEQFF
TRBV29-1	.	TRBJ1-1	CSVEDGRGQTEAFF
TRBV29-1	.	TRBJ2-7	CSVEGGTSGSSYEQYF
TRBV6-5	.	TRBJ2-5	CASSYSRGREQTQYF
TRBV4-1	.	TRBJ2-3	CASSRTLDTQYF
TRBV5-5	.	TRBJ2-3	CASSFLGSTDTQYF
TRBV3-1	.	TRBJ2-1	CASSQEAESSYNEQFF
TRBV29-1	.	TRBJ2-3	CSVEFLTGTGNTDTQYF
TRBV4-2	.	TRBJ2-1	CASSQDSQQFF
TRBV5-1	.	TRBJ1-2	CASSPTGSYYGYTF
TRBV29-1	.	TRBJ2-7	CSVLGGSVEQYF
TRBV14	.	TRBJ2-1	CASSQVRIGDYNEQFF
TRBV20-1	.	TRBJ2-1	CSARAGLAAWVAEQFF
TRBV7-9	.	TRBJ1-6	CASSLTNSPLHF
TRBV7-3	.	TRBJ2-2	CASSLTTGELFF
TRBV12-3/TRBV12-4	.	TRBJ2-7	CASSFSSGGYEQYF
TRBV7-2	.	TRBJ1-6	CASSLGGQLYSPLHF
TRBV27	.	TRBJ2-1	CASRWGGNEQFF
TRBV12-3/TRBV12-4	.	TRBJ2-1	CASSQGNEQFF
TRBV30	.	TRBJ1-6	CAWNALGNSPLHF
TRBV20-1	.	TRBJ1-2	CSALGAAGGNGYTF
TRBV28	.	TRBJ2-7	CASSLFGGLVNEQYF
TRBV25-1	.	TRBJ2-1	CASSEFTWTSGSLYPYNEQFF
TRBV5-1	.	TRBJ2-7	CASSLVWGPSYEQYF
TRBV20-1	.	TRBJ2-7	CSARERLAYEQYF
TRBV12-3/TRBV12-4	.	TRBJ1-1	CASSSKTGLNTEAFF
TRBV4-2	medium-sized	TRBJ2-7	CASSQDGLANEQYF
TRBV7-9	.	TRBJ2-2	CASSLEGLTGELFF
TRBV29-1	.	TRBJ1-5	CSVRGMDQPQHF
TRBV27	.	TRBJ2-1	CASSQTGLGLNEQFF
TRBV29-1	.	TRBJ2-2	CSVRLAENTGELFF
TRBV7-9	.	TRBJ2-3	CASSLRQIGTDTQYF
TRBV7-9	.	TRBJ2-1	CASSSSFYNEQFF
TRBV5-5	.	TRBJ1-2	CASSLTSDRVNYGYTF
TRBV6-2/TRBV6-3	.	TRBJ2-1	CASSFSGIQHEQFF
TRBV6-5	.	TRBJ2-2	CASSYGGEPTGELFF
TRBV29-1	.	TRBJ2-3	CSVGGSTDTQYF
TRBV28	.	TRBJ2-1	CASSLEGTSYNEQFF
TRBV28	.	TRBJ2-7	CASSSTSVPYEQYF
TRBV11-2	.	TRBJ2-1	CASSFPTGSFDNEQFF
TRBV5-1	.	TRBJ2-1	CASSFGQEQFF
TRBV5-6	.	TRBJ1-5	CASSLGIQPQHF
TRBV25-1	.	TRBJ2-2	CASSASEGLESGELFF
TRBV28	.	TRBJ2-1	CASSFEVGGLEQFF
TRBV5-1	medium-sized	TRBJ2-7	CASSLGRTSDVNLYTYEQYF